This TCR beta chain was recorded in a study of CD8 T cells in Susac syndrome. The TEMRA cells underwent FACS enrichment, while the CD8+ and CD4+ T cells underwent negative isolation. This CDR3 spans 13 amino acids. Germline assignment: CDR1 GTSNPN and CDR2 SVGIG (reference sequence). With 0 bases removed from V and 5 bases from J, the gap between germline ends came to 10 bases. Random hexamers were used to reverse transcribe the RNA input (0.5 to 1 ug). With immunoSEQ multiplex PCR, TCR beta CDR3 was amplified across 54 Vbeta and 13 Jbeta. In TCRdb, the immunoSEQ multiplex PCR reads were re-called with MiXCR into one record per CDR3 protein. The sample lists over 80,000 distinct CDR3 sequences, approximately 92% occurring once.

The J gene is TRBJ1-2, the V gene TRBV30; possible D gene TRBD1, 5 bases. The TCR sequence derives from a human donor in good health. What was sequenced was CD8+ T cells from PBMCs. CDR3 loop: CAWSVGQGYGYTF. The DNA of the CDR3 is TGTGCCTGGAGTGTAGGGCAGGGTTATGGCTACACCTTC.